The rows below give T cell receptor beta chains drawn from one sample of a study of cytomegalovirus exposure and HLA in healthy donors. Produced via immunoSEQ multiplex PCR; TCRdb's table is partial and in-frame only. The data show about 170,000 clones, almost 80% seen once. The sequencing sample was made of PBMCs. Receptors were obtained from a woman aged 45-65 years in good health and CMV-seropositive. The CDR3 runs from the conserved cysteine through the conserved F or W. Fields, in order: clone size, V gene, D gene, J gene, CDR3 protein, CDR3 DNA. D genes are given only for firm matches. Rows may omit the clone size; those that give it use once, few, many or a size class.

clone_size: few; v_call: TRBV19; d_call: TRBD1; j_call: TRBJ1-1; cdr3_aa: CASSIGQGEAFF; cdr3_nt: TGTGCCAGTAGTATAGGACAGGGCGAAGCTTTCTTT
clone_size: -; v_call: TRBV18; d_call: -; j_call: TRBJ1-4; cdr3_aa: CASSEGLINEKLFF; cdr3_nt: TGTGCCAGCTCGGAGGGACTGATTAATGAAAAACTGTTTTTT
clone_size: -; v_call: TRBV5-4; d_call: -; j_call: TRBJ1-6; cdr3_aa: CASSRGPPRENSPLHF; cdr3_nt: TGTGCCAGCAGCCGTGGCCCCCCCAGGGAAAACTCACCCCTCCACTTT
clone_size: -; v_call: TRBV19; d_call: TRBD2; j_call: TRBJ2-2; cdr3_aa: CASSETLAGGMLLFTGELFF; cdr3_nt: TGTGCCAGTAGTGAAACACTAGCGGGGGGGATGTTGCTGTTCACCGGGGAGCTGTTTTTT
clone_size: -; v_call: TRBV7-8; d_call: TRBD1; j_call: TRBJ2-1; cdr3_aa: CASQPSTGKGASYNEQFF; cdr3_nt: TGTGCCAGCCAGCCTTCAACGGGAAAGGGGGCCTCTTACAATGAGCAGTTCTTC
clone_size: few; v_call: TRBV9; d_call: TRBD1; j_call: TRBJ2-7; cdr3_aa: CASSRAPGQGGSYEQYF; cdr3_nt: TGTGCCAGCAGCCGCGCCCCAGGACAGGGCGGGTCCTACGAGCAGTACTTC
clone_size: -; v_call: TRBV27; d_call: TRBD2; j_call: TRBJ2-5; cdr3_aa: CASKVAGGIETQYF; cdr3_nt: TGTGCCAGCAAGGTAGCGGGGGGTATAGAGACCCAGTACTTC
clone_size: -; v_call: TRBV18; d_call: -; j_call: TRBJ2-7; cdr3_aa: CASSPRGTRYEQYF; cdr3_nt: TGTGCCAGCTCACCACGAGGGACACGGTACGAGCAGTACTTC
clone_size: -; v_call: TRBV2; d_call: TRBD1; j_call: TRBJ1-4; cdr3_aa: CATRPGQGLTNEKLFF; cdr3_nt: TGTGCCACTCGGCCGGGACAGGGGTTGACTAATGAAAAACTGTTTTTT
clone_size: -; v_call: TRBV18; d_call: TRBD2; j_call: TRBJ2-7; cdr3_aa: CASSSRGLAGVPYEQYF; cdr3_nt: TGTGCCAGCTCATCTAGAGGGCTAGCGGGAGTGCCCTACGAGCAGTACTTC
clone_size: -; v_call: TRBV11-2; d_call: TRBD1; j_call: TRBJ2-5; cdr3_aa: CASSFDRGQETQYF; cdr3_nt: TGTGCCAGCAGCTTCGACAGGGGGCAAGAGACCCAGTACTTC
clone_size: -; v_call: TRBV2; d_call: -; j_call: TRBJ1-3; cdr3_aa: CASSDRTGTGNTIYF; cdr3_nt: TGTGCCAGCAGTGATCGTACAGGCACTGGAAACACCATATATTTT
clone_size: -; v_call: TRBV27; d_call: -; j_call: TRBJ1-5; cdr3_aa: CASSHRHLSNQPQHF; cdr3_nt: TGTGCCAGCAGTCACCGACACCTTAGCAATCAGCCCCAGCATTTT
clone_size: -; v_call: TRBV5-1; d_call: TRBD1; j_call: TRBJ1-4; cdr3_aa: CASSSGTEEKLFF; cdr3_nt: TGCGCCAGCAGCTCCGGGACAGAAGAAAAACTGTTTTTT
clone_size: once; v_call: TRBV25-1; d_call: -; j_call: TRBJ2-5; cdr3_aa: CASSGWGRAETQYF; cdr3_nt: TGTGCCAGCAGTGGGTGGGGCAGGGCTGAGACCCAGTACTTC
clone_size: -; v_call: TRBV4-1; d_call: -; j_call: TRBJ1-2; cdr3_aa: CASSQGLAGYYGYTF; cdr3_nt: TGCGCCAGCAGCCAAGGGCTCGCAGGGTACTATGGCTACACCTTC
clone_size: -; v_call: TRBV7-2; d_call: TRBD2; j_call: TRBJ2-3; cdr3_aa: CASSLWRTSGGATDTQYF; cdr3_nt: TGTGCCAGCAGCCTATGGAGGACTAGCGGGGGGGCAACAGATACGCAGTATTTT
clone_size: -; v_call: TRBV2; d_call: TRBD2; j_call: TRBJ2-2; cdr3_aa: CASRVGTSPTGELFF; cdr3_nt: TGTGCCAGCCGGGTCGGGACTAGCCCCACCGGGGAGCTGTTTTTT
clone_size: -; v_call: TRBV2; d_call: -; j_call: TRBJ2-5; cdr3_aa: CASSERSAGETQYF; cdr3_nt: TGTGCCAGCAGTGAAAGGTCGGCGGGAGAGACCCAGTACTTC
clone_size: -; v_call: TRBV28; d_call: TRBD1; j_call: TRBJ1-4; cdr3_aa: CASRPFDRGEKLFF; cdr3_nt: TGTGCCAGCAGACCATTTGACAGGGGCGAAAAACTGTTTTTT